The 29 T cell receptor beta chains below come from one sample, sequenced in a study of OX40 agonist ivuxolimab in advanced cancers. Library method: the immunoSEQ multiplex PCR assay. TCRdb took over this immuneACCESS table, retaining in-frame rearrangements with V and J assigned. Such tables are incomplete; in checked studies, under half of the missing clones stem from an unresolved V gene, and the remainder is unexplained. Here the sample has roughly 80,000 clones; around 88% occur a single time. 6.9% of the sample lies in the top ten. Sequenced material: CD4+ or CD8+ T cells sorted from blood, taken in a trial of the OX40 agonist ivuxolimab. The origin of the receptors is an adult with an advanced solid tumor such as melanoma, head and neck, liver or kidney cancer.

The chain carries TRBV7-9 and TRBJ2-3; 13 bases are a match to TRBD2. Germline V gene data show CDR1 as SEHNR and CDR2 as FQNEAQ (reference sequence). The CDR3 consists of 14 residues. Unmatched junction bases numbered 7, after V lost 2 bases and J lost 14 bases. CDR3 protein: CASSLTGTSGDPYF. Written as DNA, the CDR3 is TGTGCCAGCAGCTTAACCGGGACTAGCGGGGACCCGTATTTT.

The chain employs TRBV6-1 and TRBJ1-2, with a possible D match to TRBD1 (5 bases). The germline V gene encodes CDR1 MNHNS and CDR2 SASEGT. There are 14 residues in the CDR3. The V and J ends lost 6 bases and 4 bases respectively, with 15 bases between them. The CDR3 region is CASRPNSGFYGYTF. The CDR3 coding sequence is TGTGCCAGCAGGCCTAATTCAGGGTTCTATGGCTACACCTTC.

As regards this clone: It is unclear where the CDR3 begins or ends on the DNA, so no DNA is shown, and the CDR3 is as TCRdb lists it. The J gene is TRBJ1-4, the V gene TRBV7-3. The CDR3 region is 17 residues in length, termini included. Germline V CDR1 and CDR2: SGHTA, FQGTGA. This chain's CDR3 is CASSSKPLEQLMKNCFF.

This rearrangement joins TRBV5-1 to TRBJ2-1; D gene uncertain. Germline assignment: CDR1 SGHRS and CDR2 YFSETQ. Trimming pared 2 bases from V and 3 bases from J, leaving 9 bases between. CDR3 length equals 14 residues. The CDR3 reads CASSLDSDYNEQFF. Written as DNA, the CDR3 is TGCGCCAGCAGCTTAGACTCGGACTACAATGAGCAGTTCTTC.

The genes are TRBV29-1 and TRBJ2-7; perhaps D is TRBD1 or TRBD2 (5 bases each). Germline loops: CDR1 SQVTM, CDR2 ANQGSEA. Trimming took 6 bases from V and 3 from J, leaving 18 bases between them. The CDR3 is made up of 14 amino acids. In nucleotides, the CDR3 is TGCAGCGTCCAAAGGGGAAGCGGCGGCTACGAGCAGTACTTC. Protein product: CSVQRGSGGYEQYF.

The chain carries TRBV9 and TRBJ2-2; 10 bases line up with TRBD1. This CDR3 is 14 amino acids long. V shed 10 bases, J shed 5 bases, and the junction held 8 bases outside the gene matches. CDR1 and CDR2 from the germline V gene are SGDLS and YYNGEE. The CDR3 here is CASRTGGGTGELFF. The CDR3 DNA reads as TGTGCCTCCAGGACAGGGGGAGGAACCGGGGAGCTGTTTTTT.

DNA of the CDR3: TGTGCCATCAGTCCAAGACAGGACCGGAATTCACCCCTCCACTTT. As protein: CAISPRQDRNSPLHF. V and J are TRBV10-3 and TRBJ1-6; D perhaps matches TRBD1 (6 bases). The CDR3 sequence is 15 residues long. Trimming pared 5 bases from V and 7 bases from J, leaving 15 bases between. Looked up from germline, CDR1 is ENHRY and CDR2 is SYGVKD.

J is TRBJ2-3 and V is TRBV7-8, with 12 nucleotides matching TRBD2. From germline, CDR1 is SGHVS and CDR2 FQNEAQ. The CDR3 loop spans 16 amino acids. Trimming at V came to 4 bases and at J to 4 bases, leaving 6 bases not matched to a gene. The CDR3, as DNA: TGTGCCAGCAGCTCTAGGACTAGCGGGACTTCAGATACGCAGTATTTT. Translating it yields CASSSRTSGTSDTQYF.

This chain connects TRBV30 to TRBJ1-2; unclear D gene. V was trimmed by 7 bases and J by 4 bases, leaving 13 bases between them. CDR3 size: 12 residues. CDR1 is GTSNPN and CDR2 is SVGIG in the germline V gene (reference sequence). The CDR3 spells CASREPVYGYTF. The CDR3, as DNA: TGTGCCTCGCGGGAGCCAGTCTATGGCTACACCTTC.

This clone came up once. The chain employs TRBV10-3 and TRBJ2-5; 9 bases are shared with TRBD2. The better agreement between TRBJ2-7 and the DNA end casts doubt on the J call. Per the germline V gene, CDR1 is ENHRY and CDR2 is SYGVKD. CDR3 size: 16 residues. The CDR3 DNA is TGTGCCATCAGTGAGTGGCTAGCGGGACGATCCTACGAGCAGTACTTC. It is translated as CAISEWLAGRSYEQYF.

The sample holds a few counts of this clone. J is TRBJ2-3 and V is TRBV6-1, with 11 nucleotides matching TRBD2. V trimming: 4 bases; J trimming: 5 bases; junction bases outside the gene matches: 5. The CDR3 length is 15 residues. Germline CDR1 reads MNHNS; CDR2 reads SASEGT. CDR3 sequence reads: CASSGLAGTGDTQYF. CDR3 in DNA: TGTGCCAGCAGTGGACTAGCGGGGACGGGAGATACGCAGTATTTT.

In its sample, this clone was seen a few times. This chain joins TRBV5-4 and TRBJ1-1; D is uncertain. CDR1 is SGHNT, CDR2 YYREEE, per germline (reference sequence). CDR3 size: 14 residues. The ends were cut back, 3 bases at V and 1 base at J, with 10 bases in the middle. CDR3: CASSSLIRNTEAFF. As DNA, the CDR3 is TGTGCCAGCAGCTCCTTAATCAGGAACACTGAAGCTTTCTTT.

V is TRBV19 and J is TRBJ2-3; D gene ambiguous. Trimming pared 3 bases from V and 6 bases from J, leaving 10 bases between. The CDR3 is 13 residues long. Per the germline V gene, CDR1 is LNHDA and CDR2 is SQIVND (reference sequence). CDR3 sequence: CASSMSIGDTQYF. CDR3 nucleotide sequence: TGTGCCAGTAGTATGTCAATAGGGGATACGCAGTATTTT. Filled out from reference TRBV19 and TRBJ2-3, the complete variable domain reads DGGITQSPKYLFRKEGQNVTLSCEQNLNHDAMYWYRQDPGQGLRLIYYSQIVNDFQKGDIAEGYSVSREKKESFPLTVTSAQKNPTAFYLCASSMSIGDTQYFGPGTRLTVL.

This clone was observed a few times. The chain carries TRBV15 and TRBJ1-1; 8 positions match TRBD1. Germline trimming cut 4 bases from V and 7 bases from J; bases unmatched to any gene: 8. Germline V gene sequence: CDR1 LNHNV, CDR2 YYDKDF (reference sequence). The CDR3 length is 14 residues. CDR3 residues: CATSIRLGQGEAFF. CDR3 nucleotide sequence: TGTGCCACCAGCATAAGGTTAGGACAGGGTGAAGCTTTCTTT.

V gene TRBV5-6 combines with J gene TRBJ2-1; TRBD1 is a possible D gene (5 bases). CDR3 length: 14 residues. V lost 5 bases, J lost 5 bases, and 14 bases lay in between. Germline CDR1 and CDR2: SGHDT and YYEEEE. DNA for the CDR3: TGTGCCAGCAGTCAGGGCGTGCATAACAATGAGCAGTTCTTC. This codes for CASSQGVHNNEQFF.

The V gene is TRBV7-2, the J gene TRBJ2-6; D is unresolved. In germline, CDR1 is SGHTA, CDR2 FQGNSA. The V end was cut by 6 bases, the J end by 0 bases, with 6 bases between. The length of the CDR3 is 14 residues. In DNA form, the CDR3 reads TGTGCCAGCAGTCACCGCTCTGGGGCCAACGTCCTGACTTTC. Translating it yields CASSHRSGANVLTF. The whole variable domain, filled in from reference TRBV7-2 and TRBJ2-6, reads GAGVSQSPSNKVTEKGKDVELRCDPISGHTALYWYRQSLGQGLEFLIYFQGNSAPDKSGLPSDRFSAERTGGSVSTLTIQRTQQEDSAVYLCASSHRSGANVLTFGAGSRLTVL.

The V call is TRBV19, the J call TRBJ2-1; TRBD2 aligns across 12 bases. Germline assignment: CDR1 LNHDA and CDR2 SQIVND (reference sequence). V shed 1 base, J shed 7 bases, and the junction held 5 bases outside the gene matches. This CDR3 has 16 residues. The CDR3 DNA reads as TGTGCCAGTAGTATAGCGGCTAGCGGGAGGGGAAATGAGCAGTTCTTC. Translated: CASSIAASGRGNEQFF.

The chain couples TRBV6-1 to TRBJ2-1; 8 bases align to TRBD1. Germline-derived CDR1 and CDR2 are MNHNS and SASEGT. V was pared by 5 bases and J by 7 bases, with 4 bases of the junction left unmatched. This CDR3 is built from 13 residues. CDR3 nucleotide sequence: TGTGCCAGCAGTTTGGACAGGGCAAATGAGCAGTTCTTC. Its translation: CASSLDRANEQFF.

The chain recombines TRBV6-5 with TRBJ2-7; no clear D gene. Germline V gene sequence: CDR1 MNHEY, CDR2 SVGAGI. The CDR3 runs 15 residues. Trimming stripped 7 bases from V and 6 bases from J, with 22 bases between. Here the CDR3 DNA reads TGTGCCAGCATCGAACGAGGCCAGGCCTTTAGCGAGCAGTACTTC. It encodes CASIERGQAFSEQYF.

V is TRBV27 and J is TRBJ1-1, with D possibly being TRBD1 (5 bases). V was cut by 4 bases and J by 4 bases, with 10 bases left in between. Germline V CDR1 and CDR2: MNHEY, SMNVEV (reference sequence). There are 13 residues in the CDR3. CDR3 nucleotide sequence: TGTGCCAGCAGTTACAGGTTCTTCACTGAAGCTTTCTTT. It yields the protein CASSYRFFTEAFF.

About this clone itself: The junction and the germline gene differ at one end; a read error may be behind it. V is TRBV27 and J is TRBJ2-7; the D call may be TRBD1 or TRBD2 (5 bases each). Germline V gives CDR1 MNHEY, CDR2 SMNVEV (reference sequence). The CDR3 covers 12 residues. The CDR3 region is CASSFTGTQLGF. The CDR3 coding sequence is TGTGCCAGCAGTTTCACCGGGACCCAGCTAGGCTTC.

In its sample, this clone was seen once. V usage is TRBV29-1 and J usage is TRBJ2-5, with TRBD2 matching over 11 bases. V lost 6 bases to trimming and J lost 0 bases; unmatched junction nucleotides: 3. The CDR3 loop spans 14 amino acids. Germline lookup yields CDR1 SQVTM and CDR2 ANQGSEA. The CDR3 loop reads CSVVAGGYQETQYF. The CDR3 DNA reads TGCAGCGTCGTAGCGGGGGGGTACCAAGAGACCCAGTACTTC.

V is TRBV30 and J is TRBJ2-7, with D tentatively TRBD2 (5 bases). Per germline, CDR1 GTSNPN and CDR2 SVGIG (reference sequence). This CDR3 spans 15 amino acids. V lost 3 bases, J lost 0 bases, and 15 bases lay in between. The CDR3 loop is CAWSPRRLTSYEQYF. DNA for the CDR3: TGTGCCTGGAGCCCGCGGAGGCTCACCTCCTACGAGCAGTACTTC.

The rearrangement uses TRBV6-1 and TRBJ1-5; 8 bases match TRBD1. CDR1 is MNHNS and CDR2 is SASEGT in the germline V gene. This CDR3 has 15 residues. Trimming cost V 5 bases and J 7 bases; bases outside gene matches: 10. The CDR3 DNA is TGTGCCAGCAGTACCGGACAGGGTTTTCGCCAGCCCCAGCATTTT. It translates to CASSTGQGFRQPQHF.

The gene calls are TRBV27 and TRBJ2-3; 10 bases agree with TRBD2. The CDR3 consists of 14 residues. The germline CDR1 and CDR2 sequences are MNHEY and SMNVEV (reference sequence). V dropped 6 bases and J dropped 9; count of bases not matched to a gene: 9. CDR3 nucleotides: TGTGCCAGCAGAAGGGCTAGCGGGAGAATGACGCAGTATTTT. This sequence encodes CASRRASGRMTQYF.

The chain couples TRBV4-3 to TRBJ2-2; D is unclear. Germline CDR1 and CDR2: LGHNA and YSLEER. V shed 0 bases and J shed 1 base, with 9 bases lying between them. This CDR3 contains 16 residues. Here the CDR3 reads CASSQELAENTGELFF. CDR3 nucleotides: TGCGCCAGCAGCCAAGAGTTGGCGGAGAACACCGGGGAGCTGTTTTTT.

The gene calls are TRBV7-2 and TRBJ2-5, with D unclear. CDR1 is SGHTA and CDR2 is FQGNSA in the germline V gene. Trimming left V 2 bases short and J 1 base short, with 11 bases between. This CDR3 contains 15 residues. The CDR3 spells CASSLSSLPQETQYF. DNA for the CDR3: TGTGCCAGCAGCTTAAGTAGCTTACCCCAAGAGACCCAGTACTTC.

The genes are TRBV7-6 and TRBJ2-7; D is possibly TRBD1 or TRBD2 (5 bases each). The CDR3 spans 14 residues. Germline V gene sequence: CDR1 SGHVS, CDR2 FNYEAQ. The V and J ends lost 5 bases and 6 bases respectively, with 17 bases between them. The chain's CDR3 is CASSGGFRVGEQYF. The CDR3 bases are TGTGCCAGCAGCGGGGGTTTCAGGGTTGGCGAGCAGTACTTC.

The genes are TRBV18 and TRBJ2-1; a possible D gene is TRBD2 (6 bases). Trimming cost V 6 bases and J 1 base, with 10 bases left between them. The germline V gene has CDR1 KGHSH and CDR2 LQKENI. The CDR3 is 14 amino acids. The CDR3 DNA follows: TGTGCCAGCTCCTGGGGGGAATCCTACAATGAGCAGTTCTTC. Translation: CASSWGESYNEQFF.